One T cell receptor (beta chain) is described in this entry. Its antigen is not known. This record belongs to a study of post-analysis software for immune sequencing data. General observations from the study: Five or six TRBV segments were more frequent in patients than controls; TRBV5-6, TRBV5-1 and TRBV20-1 belonged to this group.

The germline V and J ends were trimmed by 1 base and 6 bases, with 10 bases remaining between them. Germline V gene sequence: CDR1 GTSNPN, CDR2 SVGIG (reference sequence). CDR3 size: 13 residues. TCR beta cDNA libraries had unique molecular identifiers. TCRdb passed the PCR reads through MiXCR, listing each CDR3 protein once. The profile shows roughly 800,000 distinct CDR3 sequences, around 50% of them singletons. Sequencing was done on a sample of blood. The V call is TRBV30, the J call TRBJ1-5, with D perhaps TRBD1 (5 bases). The source is a girl under 18 with multiple sclerosis. This CDR3 reads CAWSGQGPQPQHF. CDR3 coding DNA: TGTGCCTGGAGTGGGCAGGGACCTCAGCCCCAGCATTTT.